A single TCR beta chain is shown here with its context. This entry belongs to a study of T cells in Graves' hyperthyroidism and ophthalmopathy. The overall study: Initial diagnosis, before any treatment, was when peripheral blood was collected.

Trimming left V 6 bases short and J 3 bases short, with 12 bases between. The germline V gene has CDR1 MNHEY and CDR2 SVGEGT. The CDR3 has 14 amino acids. RNA transcripts yielded amplified TCR beta CDR3 regions. First-round RT-PCR of the TCR CDR3 relied on the HTBI primer set. MiXCR, applied by TCRdb to the multiplex PCR reads, yields one record per CDR3 protein. The sample has some 700,000 distinct CDR3 sequences; 17% are singletons. The sequence came from a man in his forties or fifties with Graves' hyperthyroidism. The V gene is TRBV6-2 or TRBV6-3, the J gene TRBJ2-1, with D possibly TRBD1 on 6 matching bases. Sequenced sample: blood. The CDR3 is CASRYRVFYNEQFF. CDR3 in DNA: TGTGCCAGCAGATACAGGGTATTCTACAATGAGCAGTTCTTC.